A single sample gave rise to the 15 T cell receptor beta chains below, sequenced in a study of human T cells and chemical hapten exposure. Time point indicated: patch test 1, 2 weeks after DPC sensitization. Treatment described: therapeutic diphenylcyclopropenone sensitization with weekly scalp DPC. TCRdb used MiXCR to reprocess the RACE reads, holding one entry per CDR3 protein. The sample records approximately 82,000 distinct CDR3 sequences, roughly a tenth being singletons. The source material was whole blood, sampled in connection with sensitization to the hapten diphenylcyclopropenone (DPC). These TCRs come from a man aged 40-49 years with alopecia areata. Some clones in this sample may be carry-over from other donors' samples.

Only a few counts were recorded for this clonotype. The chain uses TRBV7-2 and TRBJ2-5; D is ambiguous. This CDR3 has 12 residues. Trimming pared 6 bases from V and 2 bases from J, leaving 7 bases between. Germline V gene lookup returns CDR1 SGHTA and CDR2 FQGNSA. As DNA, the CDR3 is TGTGCCAGCAGTTCTTTTCAAGAGACCCAGTACTTC. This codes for CASSSFQETQYF. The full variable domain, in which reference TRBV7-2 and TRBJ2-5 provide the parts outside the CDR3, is GAGVSQSPSNKVTEKGKDVELRCDPISGHTALYWYRQSLGQGLEFLIYFQGNSAPDKSGLPSDRFSAERTGGSVSTLTIQRTQQEDSAVYLCASSSFQETQYFGPGTRLLVL.

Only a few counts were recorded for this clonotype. The CDR3 coding sequence is TGTGCCAGCAGCCCCCGGGGTAATTCTGGTGAGCAGTACTTC. Encoded protein: CASSPRGNSGEQYF. V is TRBV7-2 and J is TRBJ2-7; perhaps TRBD2 as D (5 bases). CDR1 and CDR2 (germline): SGHTA, FQGNSA. The V end was cut by 5 bases, the J end by 7 bases, with 18 bases between. This CDR3 is 14 amino acids long. The complete variable domain, with remaining parts taken from reference TRBV7-2 and TRBJ2-7, reads GAGVSQSPSNKVTEKGKDVELRCDPISGHTALYWYRQSLGQGLEFLIYFQGNSAPDKSGLPSDRFSAERTGGSVSTLTIQRTQQEDSAVYLCASSPRGNSGEQYFGPGTRLTVT.

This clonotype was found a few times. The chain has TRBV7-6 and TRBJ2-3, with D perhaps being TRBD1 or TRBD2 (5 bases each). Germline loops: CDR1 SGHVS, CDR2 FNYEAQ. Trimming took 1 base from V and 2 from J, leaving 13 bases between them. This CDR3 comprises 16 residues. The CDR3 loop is CASSLDPGPPTDTQYF. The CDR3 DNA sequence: TGTGCCAGCAGCTTAGATCCGGGACCACCCACAGATACGCAGTATTTT.

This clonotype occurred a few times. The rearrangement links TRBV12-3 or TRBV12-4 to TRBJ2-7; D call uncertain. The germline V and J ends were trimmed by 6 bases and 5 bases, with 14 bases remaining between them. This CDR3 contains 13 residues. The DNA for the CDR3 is TGTGCCAGCAGCCCCTATATGGATAACGAGCAGTACGTC. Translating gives CASSPYMDNEQYV.

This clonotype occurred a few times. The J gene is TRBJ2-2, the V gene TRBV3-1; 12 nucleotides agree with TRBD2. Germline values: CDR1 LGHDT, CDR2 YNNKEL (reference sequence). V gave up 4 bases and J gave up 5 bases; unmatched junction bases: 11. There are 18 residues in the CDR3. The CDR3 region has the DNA TGTGCCAGCAGCCCCCCCCTAGCGGGAGGGGCGAGGACCGGGGAGCTGTTTTTT. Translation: CASSPPLAGGARTGELFF.

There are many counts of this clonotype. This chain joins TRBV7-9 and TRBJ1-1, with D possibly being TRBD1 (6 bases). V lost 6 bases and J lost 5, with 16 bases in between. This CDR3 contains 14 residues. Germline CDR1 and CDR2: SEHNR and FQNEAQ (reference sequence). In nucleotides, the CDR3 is TGTGCCAGCAGTCTCACAGGGCGGGGGACTGAAGCTTTCTTT. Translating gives CASSLTGRGTEAFF.

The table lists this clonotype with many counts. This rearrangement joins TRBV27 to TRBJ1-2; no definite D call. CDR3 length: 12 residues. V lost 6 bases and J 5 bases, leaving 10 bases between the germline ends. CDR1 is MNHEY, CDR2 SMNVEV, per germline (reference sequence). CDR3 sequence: CASSFAGYGYTF. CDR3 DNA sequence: TGTGCCAGCAGCTTTGCCGGTTATGGCTACACCTTC.

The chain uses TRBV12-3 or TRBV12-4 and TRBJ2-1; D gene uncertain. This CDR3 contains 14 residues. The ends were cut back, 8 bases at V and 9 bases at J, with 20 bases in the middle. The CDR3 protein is CASVSRDGYGEQFF. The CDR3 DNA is TGTGCCAGCGTATCTAGAGACGGGTACGGTGAGCAGTTCTTC.

This chain's CDR3 is CASSHFTSGGETQYF. Written as DNA, the CDR3 is TGTGCCAGCAGCCACTTTACTAGCGGGGGTGAGACCCAGTACTTC. The chain carries TRBV5-5 and TRBJ2-5; TRBD2 agrees at 11 bases. Germline V gene lookup returns CDR1 SGHKS and CDR2 YYEKEE (reference sequence). The CDR3 consists of 15 residues. V gave up 4 bases and J gave up 5 bases; unmatched junction bases: 7.

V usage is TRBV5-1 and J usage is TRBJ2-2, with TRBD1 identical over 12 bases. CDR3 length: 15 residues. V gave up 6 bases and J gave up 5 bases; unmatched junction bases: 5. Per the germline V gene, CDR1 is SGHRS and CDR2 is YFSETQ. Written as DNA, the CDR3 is TGCGCCAGCACCGGGACAGGGGGCGCTACCGGGGAGCTGTTTTTT. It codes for CASTGTGGATGELFF. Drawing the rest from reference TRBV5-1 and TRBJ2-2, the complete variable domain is KAGVTQTPRYLIKTRGQQVTLSCSPISGHRSVSWYQQTPGQGLQFLFEYFSETQRNKGNFPGRFSGRQFSNSRSEMNVSTLELGDSALYLCASTGTGGATGELFFGEGSRLTVL.

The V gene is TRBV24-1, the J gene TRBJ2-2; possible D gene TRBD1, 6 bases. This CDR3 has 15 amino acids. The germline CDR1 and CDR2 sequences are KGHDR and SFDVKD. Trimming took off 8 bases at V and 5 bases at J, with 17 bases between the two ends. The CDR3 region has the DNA TGTGCCACCAACACCCCGACAGGCCGTACCGGGGAGCTGTTTTTT. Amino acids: CATNTPTGRTGELFF.

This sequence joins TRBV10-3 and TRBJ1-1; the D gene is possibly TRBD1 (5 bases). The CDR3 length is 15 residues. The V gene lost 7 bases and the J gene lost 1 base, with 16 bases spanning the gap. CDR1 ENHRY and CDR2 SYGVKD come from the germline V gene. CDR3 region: CAIIGDQGPNTEAFF. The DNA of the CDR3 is TGTGCCATCATAGGGGACCAGGGCCCGAACACTGAAGCTTTCTTT.

In DNA, the CDR3 is TGTGCCAGCAGCTTAGATCCGGGAGAGTACGAGCAGTACGTC. Protein sequence: CASSLDPGEYEQYV. This sequence joins TRBV11-3 and TRBJ2-7; D possibly corresponds to TRBD2 (6 bases). CDR1 SGHNT and CDR2 YENEEA come from the germline V gene. Trimming pared 0 bases from V and 4 bases from J, leaving 10 bases between. There are 14 residues in the CDR3.

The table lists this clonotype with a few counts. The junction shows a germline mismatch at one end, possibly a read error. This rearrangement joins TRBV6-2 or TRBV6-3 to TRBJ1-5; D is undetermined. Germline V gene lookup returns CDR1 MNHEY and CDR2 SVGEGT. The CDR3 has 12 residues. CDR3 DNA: TGTGCCAGCGGTTATAGCAATCAGCCCCAGCATTTT. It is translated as CASGYSNQPQHF.

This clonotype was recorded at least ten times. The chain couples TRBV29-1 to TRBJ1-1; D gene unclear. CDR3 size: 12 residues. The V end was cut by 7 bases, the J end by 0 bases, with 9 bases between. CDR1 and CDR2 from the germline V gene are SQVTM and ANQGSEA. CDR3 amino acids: CSAAHLNTEAFF. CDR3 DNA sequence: TGCAGCGCAGCGCATCTGAACACTGAAGCTTTCTTT. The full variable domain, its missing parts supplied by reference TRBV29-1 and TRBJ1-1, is SAVISQKPSRDICQRGTSLTIQCQVDSQVTMMFWYRQQPGQSLTLIATANQGSEATYESGFVIDKFPISRPNLTFSTLTVSNMSPEDSSIYLCSAAHLNTEAFFGQGTRLTVV.